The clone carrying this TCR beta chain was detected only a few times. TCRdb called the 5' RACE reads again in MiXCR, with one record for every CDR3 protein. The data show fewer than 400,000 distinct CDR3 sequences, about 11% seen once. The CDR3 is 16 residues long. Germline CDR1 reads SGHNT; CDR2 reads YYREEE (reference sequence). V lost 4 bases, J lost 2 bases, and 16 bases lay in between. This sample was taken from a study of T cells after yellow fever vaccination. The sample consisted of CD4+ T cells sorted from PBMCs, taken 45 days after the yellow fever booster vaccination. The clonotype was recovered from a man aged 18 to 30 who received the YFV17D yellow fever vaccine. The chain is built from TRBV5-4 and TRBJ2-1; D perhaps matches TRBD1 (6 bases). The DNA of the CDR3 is TGTGCCAGCAGCACCGGGACACCTAGTCCCTACAATGAGCAGTTCTTC. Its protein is CASSTGTPSPYNEQFF.